Sequencing of this TCR beta chain was carried out in a study of T cell changes during pregnancy in multiple sclerosis. In its sample, this clone was seen once. Measured with immunoSEQ multiplex PCR; TCRdb has only the in-frame clones, and not every one. The table has 95,000 to 100,000 clones, about 91% seen once. With V trimmed by 4 bases and J by 2 bases, 7 bases remained unmatched. The CDR3 totals 15 residues. In germline, CDR1 is MDHEN, CDR2 SYDVKM. This sequence joins TRBV28 and TRBJ2-7; 8 bases match TRBD1. This TCR derives from a female donor with multiple sclerosis, enrolled in a pregnancy study. The sequencing here drew on peripheral blood, taken in the second trimester of pregnancy. CDR3 nucleotide sequence: TGTGCCAGCAGTTCAGGGGGCGCCGGAGCCTACGAGCAGTACTTC. Protein product: CASSSGGAGAYEQYF.